The entry below gives a single T cell receptor (beta chain) sequence along with its context. The sample originates from a study of T-cell reconstitution after alpha-beta-depleted transplantation in children. With 1 base clipped from V and 7 bases from J, the junction kept 7 bases outside the gene matches. The CDR3 is 16 amino acids. The library targeted TCRbeta and was prepared with unique molecular identifiers. TCRdb analysed the PCR reads with MiXCR anew, one entry per CDR3 protein. The sample gives about 610,000 distinct CDR3 sequences, 27% of which show up once; under 45% is in the top ten. The sample here was PBMCs, taken before TCRalphabeta/CD19-depleted stem cell transplant. The V gene is TRBV12-3 or TRBV12-4, the J gene TRBJ2-5; 12 bases map to TRBD2. The source of this sequence is a boy in the first two years of life with Wiskott-Aldrich syndrome, due to receive a stem cell transplant. The CDR3, as DNA: TGTGCCAGCAGTTTAGGGACTAGCGGGGTCATGGGGACCCAGTACTTC. It codes for CASSLGTSGVMGTQYF.